The sample holds a few counts of the clone carrying this T cell receptor beta chain. This sample was included in a study of immune characterization of retroperitoneal liposarcoma. TCRdb recomputed calls from the PCR reads with MiXCR, one row per CDR3 protein. The data show about 10,000 distinct CDR3 sequences, around a quarter seen once. J lost 8 bases, V lost 7 bases, and 7 bases had no gene match. The CDR3 extends over 15 amino acids. From germline, CDR1 is MNHNS and CDR2 SASEGT. V gene TRBV6-1 combines with J gene TRBJ2-1; 14 bases are a match to TRBD2. This receptor was identified in a female donor with retroperitoneal liposarcoma. Sequenced sample: tumor tissue. The CDR3, as DNA: TGTGCCAGCACCCCCGGGACTAGCGGGAGACATGAGCAGTTCTTC. Its protein is CASTPGTSGRHEQFF.